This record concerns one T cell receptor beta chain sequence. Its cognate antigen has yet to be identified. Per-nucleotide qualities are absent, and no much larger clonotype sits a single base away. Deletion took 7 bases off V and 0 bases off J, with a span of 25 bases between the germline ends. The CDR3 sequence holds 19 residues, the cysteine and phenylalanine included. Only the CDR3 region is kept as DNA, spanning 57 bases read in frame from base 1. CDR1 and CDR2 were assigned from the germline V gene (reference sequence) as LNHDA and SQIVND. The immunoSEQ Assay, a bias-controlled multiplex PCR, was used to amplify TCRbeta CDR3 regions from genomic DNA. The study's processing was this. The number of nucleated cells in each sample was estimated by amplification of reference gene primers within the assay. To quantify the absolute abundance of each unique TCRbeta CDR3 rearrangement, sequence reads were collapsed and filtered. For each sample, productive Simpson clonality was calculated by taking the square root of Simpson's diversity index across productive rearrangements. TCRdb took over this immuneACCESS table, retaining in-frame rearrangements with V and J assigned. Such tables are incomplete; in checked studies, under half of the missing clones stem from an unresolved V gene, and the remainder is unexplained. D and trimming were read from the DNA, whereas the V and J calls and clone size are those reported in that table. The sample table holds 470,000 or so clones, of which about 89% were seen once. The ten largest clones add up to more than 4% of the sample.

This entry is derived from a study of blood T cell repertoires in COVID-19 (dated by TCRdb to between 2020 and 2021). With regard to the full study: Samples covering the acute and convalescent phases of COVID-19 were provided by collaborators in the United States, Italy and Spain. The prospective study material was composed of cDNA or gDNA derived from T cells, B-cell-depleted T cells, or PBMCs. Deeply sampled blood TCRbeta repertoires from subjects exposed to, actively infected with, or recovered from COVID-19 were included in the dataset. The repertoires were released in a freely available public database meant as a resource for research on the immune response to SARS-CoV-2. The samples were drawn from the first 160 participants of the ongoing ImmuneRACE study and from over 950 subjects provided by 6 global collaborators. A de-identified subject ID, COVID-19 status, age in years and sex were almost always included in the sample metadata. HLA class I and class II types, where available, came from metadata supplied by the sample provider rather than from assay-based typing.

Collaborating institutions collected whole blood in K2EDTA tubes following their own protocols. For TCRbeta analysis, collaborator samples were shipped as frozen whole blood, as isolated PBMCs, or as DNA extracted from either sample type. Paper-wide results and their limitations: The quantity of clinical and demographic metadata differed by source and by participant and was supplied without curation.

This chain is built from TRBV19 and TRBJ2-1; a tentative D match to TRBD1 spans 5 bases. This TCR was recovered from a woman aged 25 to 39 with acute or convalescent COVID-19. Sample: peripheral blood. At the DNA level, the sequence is TGTGCCAGTACCCTTAGGGCAGGGTATAGTAAGAGCTCCTACAATGAGCAGTTCTTC. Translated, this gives CASTLRAGYSKSSYNEQFF.